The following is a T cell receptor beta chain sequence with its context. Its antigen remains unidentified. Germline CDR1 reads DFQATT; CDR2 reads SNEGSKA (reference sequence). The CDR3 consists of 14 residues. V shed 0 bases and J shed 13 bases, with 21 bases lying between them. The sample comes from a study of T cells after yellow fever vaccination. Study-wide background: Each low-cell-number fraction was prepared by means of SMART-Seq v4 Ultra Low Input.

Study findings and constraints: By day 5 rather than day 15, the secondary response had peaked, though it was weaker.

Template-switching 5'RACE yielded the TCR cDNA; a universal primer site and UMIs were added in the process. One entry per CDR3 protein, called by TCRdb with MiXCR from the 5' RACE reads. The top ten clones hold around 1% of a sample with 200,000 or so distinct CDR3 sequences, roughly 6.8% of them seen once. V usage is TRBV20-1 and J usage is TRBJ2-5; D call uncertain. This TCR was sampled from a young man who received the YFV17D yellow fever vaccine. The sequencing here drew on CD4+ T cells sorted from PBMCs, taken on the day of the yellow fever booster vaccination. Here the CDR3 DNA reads TGCAGTGCTAGAGATAGGGCGGATTCCACTGGTGTGTACTTC. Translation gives CSARDRADSTGVYF.